Below, 25 T cell receptor beta chains from the same sample are listed, as sequenced in a study of shared clonotypes between healthy human individuals. The data were produced by immunoSEQ multiplex PCR, yet TCRdb's version contains in-frame clones alone and is incomplete. The table includes hundreds of thousands of clones, 90% to 96% detected once. Sequencing was done on a sample of naive CD4+ T cells sorted from blood. Subset in this sample: CD45RA+ positively selected. Receptors originate from a woman aged 25-40 years in good health.

This sequence joins TRBV5-6 and TRBJ1-1; D is undetermined. This CDR3 spans 13 amino acids. The V gene lost 4 bases and the J gene lost 0 bases, with 7 bases spanning the gap. Germline V gene sequence: CDR1 SGHDT, CDR2 YYEEEE. DNA of the CDR3: TGTGCCAGCAGCGTCTTAATGAACACTGAAGCTTTCTTT. Translating gives CASSVLMNTEAFF.

The chain joins TRBV21-1 to TRBJ2-7; TRBD2 reflects the table's D call only, with no check against the DNA. TRBV21-1 constitutes a pseudogene. The CDR3 is 16 residues long. For the CDR3, the DNA is TGTGCCAGCAGCCGGTTCGGGACGAGGGGGGGGTACGAGCAGTACTTC. Its translation is CASSRFGTRGGYEQYF.

The chain combines TRBV7-9 with TRBJ2-3; the D is unclear. This CDR3 region has 15 residues. CDR1 and CDR2 from the germline V gene are SEHNR and FQNEAQ (reference sequence). V was clipped by 5 bases and J by 8 bases, with 20 bases between them. The CDR3 nucleotides read TGTGCCAGCAGCGGTCGACCTTCTAGGTACTCTACGCAGTATTTT. It is translated as CASSGRPSRYSTQYF.

This chain joins TRBV11-2 and TRBJ2-2, with a tentative D call TRBD1 (5 bases). The CDR3 length is 15 residues. The V end was cut by 4 bases, the J end by 2 bases, with 11 bases between. CDR1 SGHAT and CDR2 FQNNGV come from the germline V gene. The CDR3 here is CASSSDRLNTGELFF. The CDR3 bases are TGTGCCAGCAGCTCCGACAGACTTAACACCGGGGAGCTGTTTTTT.

V and J are TRBV6-6 and TRBJ1-1; 7 positions match TRBD1. Germline V CDR1 and CDR2: MNHNY, SVGAGI (reference sequence). This CDR3 spans 15 amino acids. The ends lost 0 bases at V and 1 base at J; junction bases unmatched: 2. This CDR3 reads CASSYSTGTNTEAFF. The DNA for the CDR3 is TGTGCCAGCAGTTACTCGACAGGGACGAACACTGAAGCTTTCTTT.

The chain combines TRBV9 with TRBJ2-3, with no clear D. Germline V CDR1 and CDR2: SGDLS, YYNGEE. The CDR3 totals 12 residues. V lost 0 bases and J lost 4, with 3 bases in between. The CDR3 here is CASSVASDTQYF. The CDR3 bases are TGTGCCAGCAGCGTAGCGTCAGATACGCAGTATTTT.

The chain joins TRBV20-1 to TRBJ2-7; D gene uncertain. The length of the CDR3 is 11 residues. Deletions cut 4 bases from V and 4 bases from J, with 8 bases between. CDR1 and CDR2 from the germline V gene are DFQATT and SNEGSKA (reference sequence). The CDR3 is CSATTLYEQYF. Written as DNA, the CDR3 is TGCAGTGCTACTACACTTTACGAGCAGTACTTC.

V gene TRBV5-4 combines with J gene TRBJ2-3; D not certain. CDR3 length: 14 amino acids. V lost 3 bases to trimming and J lost 3 bases, with 11 bases between them. Looked up from germline, CDR1 is SGHNT and CDR2 is YYREEE (reference sequence). CDR3: CASSSPLETDTQYF. CDR3 nucleotides: TGTGCCAGCAGCTCACCCTTAGAAACAGATACGCAGTATTTT.

The chain employs TRBV6-1 and TRBJ2-6, with D perhaps matching TRBD1 (6 bases). V lost 6 bases and J lost 1, with 10 bases in between. This CDR3 comprises 15 residues. From germline, CDR1 is MNHNS and CDR2 SASEGT. CDR3 protein: CASRPQGSGANVLTF. The CDR3 nucleotides read TGTGCCAGCAGGCCCCAGGGGTCTGGGGCCAACGTCCTGACTTTC.

The rearrangement joins TRBV28 to TRBJ1-1; 7 positions agree with TRBD1. The CDR3 totals 16 residues. V was clipped by 0 bases and J by 4 bases; unmatched bases: 8. Germline loops: CDR1 MDHEN, CDR2 SYDVKM. The CDR3 sequence is CASSLWSGTVGTEAFF. CDR3 coding DNA: TGTGCCAGCAGTTTATGGTCCGGGACAGTTGGCACTGAAGCTTTCTTT.

The chain is built from TRBV19 and TRBJ1-2; 10 bases agree with TRBD1. Germline CDR1 reads LNHDA; CDR2 reads SQIVND (reference sequence). After removal of 4 bases from V and 5 bases from J, the junction contained 7 bases not matched to a gene. The CDR3 contains 15 residues. CDR3 sequence: CASSKTGGAEYGYTF. The CDR3 DNA is TGTGCCAGTAGTAAGACAGGGGGCGCGGAATATGGCTACACCTTC.

This sequence joins TRBV5-1 and TRBJ1-1; unclear D gene. Trimming took 0 bases from V and 1 from J, leaving 10 bases between them. CDR1 and CDR2 (germline): SGHRS, YFSETQ. The CDR3 runs to 15 residues. The CDR3 is CASSLDGSSNTEAFF. In DNA form, the CDR3 reads TGCGCCAGCAGCTTGGACGGCAGTTCGAACACTGAAGCTTTCTTT.

The chain recombines TRBV27 with TRBJ2-3; D possibly corresponds to TRBD1 (5 bases). The CDR3 length is 15 residues. Deletions cut 3 bases from V and 2 bases from J, with 12 bases between. Germline-derived CDR1 and CDR2 are MNHEY and SMNVEV (reference sequence). The CDR3 sequence: CASSFQQVNTDTQYF. In DNA, the CDR3 is TGTGCCAGCAGTTTCCAACAGGTTAACACAGATACGCAGTATTTT.

V gene TRBV5-1 combines with J gene TRBJ2-3; D may be TRBD2 (6 bases). Trimming removed 1 base at V and 1 base at J, with 10 bases between. CDR1 is SGHRS and CDR2 is YFSETQ in the germline V gene. The CDR3 sequence is 15 residues long. The DNA of the CDR3 is TGCGCCAGCAGCTTGATAGGCGGGGGCACAGATACGCAGTATTTT. Translation gives CASSLIGGGTDTQYF.

This chain joins TRBV28 and TRBJ1-1, with TRBD1 matching over 9 bases. This CDR3 contains 14 residues. From germline, CDR1 is MDHEN and CDR2 SYDVKM. V gave up 6 bases and J gave up 4 bases; unmatched junction bases: 6. CDR3 sequence reads: CASSPGQGFTEAFF. The CDR3 DNA sequence: TGTGCCAGCAGCCCGGGACAGGGCTTCACTGAAGCTTTCTTT.

The chain joins TRBV5-8 to TRBJ1-1, with D unresolved. With 4 bases removed from V and 8 bases from J, the gap between germline ends came to 9 bases. Looked up from germline, CDR1 is SGHTS and CDR2 is YDEGEE. This CDR3 has 11 residues. The CDR3 is CASSILTEAFF. The DNA of the CDR3 is TGTGCCAGCAGCATTTTGACCGAAGCTTTCTTT.

This rearrangement joins TRBV27 to TRBJ1-1; unclear D gene. Germline-derived CDR1 and CDR2 are MNHEY and SMNVEV (reference sequence). CDR3 length equals 19 residues. Trimming shortened V by 7 bases and J by 1 base, and 28 bases separated the two germline ends. Written as DNA, the CDR3 is TGTGCCAGCAACGACATTCGACGGGGAATACCATCTAAGAACACTGAAGCTTTCTTT. Its protein is CASNDIRRGIPSKNTEAFF.

This rearrangement joins TRBV10-3 to TRBJ2-3; 8 positions agree with TRBD2. This CDR3 contains 14 residues. V trimming: 8 bases; J trimming: 1 base; junction bases outside the gene matches: 5. Germline CDR1 ENHRY, CDR2 SYGVKD. The CDR3, as DNA: TGTGCCATCGCAGCGGGAGCCGGCACAGATACGCAGTATTTT. Its translation is CAIAAGAGTDTQYF.

This sequence joins TRBV6-5 and TRBJ2-6; the D gene is possibly TRBD2 (6 bases). This CDR3 has 15 residues. CDR1 is MNHEY and CDR2 is SVGAGI in the germline V gene. Trimming cost V 6 bases and J 2 bases, with 11 bases left between them. The CDR3 DNA is TGTGCCAGCAGCGACGGGGGAACTGGGGCCAACGTCCTGACTTTC. Amino acids: CASSDGGTGANVLTF.

This chain uses TRBV11-1 with TRBJ2-3, with D hard to call. The CDR3 extends over 13 amino acids. Per the germline V gene, CDR1 is SGHAT and CDR2 is FQDESV (reference sequence). V lost 4 bases to trimming and J lost 7 bases, with 12 bases between them. The DNA of the CDR3 is TGTGCCAGCAGCTCCAGTATCATCTATACGCAGTATTTT. It encodes CASSSSIIYTQYF.

This clone was counted a single time. The chain uses TRBV5-4 and TRBJ2-6; D might be TRBD2 (5 bases). The ends were cut back, 2 bases at V and 8 bases at J, with 11 bases in the middle. This CDR3 region has 14 residues. The germline V gene has CDR1 SGHNT and CDR2 YYREEE (reference sequence). The CDR3 loop is CASSLHSSSNVLTF. CDR3 bases: TGTGCCAGCAGCTTACACTCTAGCTCCAACGTCCTGACTTTC.

A note on this clone: Other nucleotide sequences in the sample specify the same CDR3. The V gene is TRBV5-1, the J gene TRBJ2-5, with 7 bases that match TRBD2. This CDR3 is 14 amino acids long. Germline V gene lookup returns CDR1 SGHRS and CDR2 YFSETQ. The junction had 2 bases not matched to a gene; V was cut back by 0 bases and J by 3 bases. The CDR3 DNA reads as TGCGCCAGCAGCTTGGGCGCGGGGGAAGAGACCCAGTACTTC. Protein: CASSLGAGEETQYF.

This clone was seen only once. The V and J genes are TRBV5-1 and TRBJ2-5; 10 bases align to TRBD1. Looked up from germline, CDR1 is SGHRS and CDR2 is YFSETQ. V dropped 4 bases and J dropped 2; count of bases not matched to a gene: 5. The CDR3 sequence is 15 residues long. The CDR3 sequence: CASSGTGEYQETQYF. The CDR3 DNA sequence: TGCGCCAGCAGCGGGACAGGGGAATATCAAGAGACCCAGTACTTC.

The V call is TRBV5-1, the J call TRBJ2-7; TRBD1 matches at 8 bases. Germline CDR1 and CDR2: SGHRS and YFSETQ. This CDR3 has 15 amino acids. J lost 6 bases, V lost 4 bases, and 12 bases had no gene match. The CDR3 DNA is TGCGCCAGCAGCCCGTCGACAGGGGATGGGATCGAGCAGTACTTC. This codes for CASSPSTGDGIEQYF. Drawing the rest from reference TRBV5-1 and TRBJ2-7, the complete variable domain is KAGVTQTPRYLIKTRGQQVTLSCSPISGHRSVSWYQQTPGQGLQFLFEYFSETQRNKGNFPGRFSGRQFSNSRSEMNVSTLELGDSALYLCASSPSTGDGIEQYFGPGTRLTVT.

The chain has TRBV5-1 and TRBJ2-5, with 7 bases lining up with TRBD2. The end of the DNA aligns better with TRBJ2-7, so the J call may be wrong. The CDR3 is 15 amino acids. CDR1 is SGHRS and CDR2 is YFSETQ in the germline V gene. CDR3 in DNA: TGCGCCAGCAGCTTGGCAAGCGGGGCTCAATACGAGCAGTACTTC. Its protein product is CASSLASGAQYEQYF.